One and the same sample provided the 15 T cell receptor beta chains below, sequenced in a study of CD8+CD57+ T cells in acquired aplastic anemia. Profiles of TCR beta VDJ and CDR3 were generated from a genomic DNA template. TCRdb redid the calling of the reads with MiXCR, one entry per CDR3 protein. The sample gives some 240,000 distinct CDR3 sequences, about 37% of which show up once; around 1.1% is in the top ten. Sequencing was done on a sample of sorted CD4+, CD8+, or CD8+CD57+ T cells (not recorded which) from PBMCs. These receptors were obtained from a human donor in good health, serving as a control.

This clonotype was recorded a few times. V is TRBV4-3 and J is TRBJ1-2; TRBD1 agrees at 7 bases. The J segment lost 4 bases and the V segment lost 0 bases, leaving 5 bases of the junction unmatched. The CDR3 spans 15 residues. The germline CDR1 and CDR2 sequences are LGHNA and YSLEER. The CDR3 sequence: CASSQEAGGSYGYTF. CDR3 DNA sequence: TGCGCCAGCAGCCAAGAAGCAGGGGGTAGCTATGGCTACACCTTC.

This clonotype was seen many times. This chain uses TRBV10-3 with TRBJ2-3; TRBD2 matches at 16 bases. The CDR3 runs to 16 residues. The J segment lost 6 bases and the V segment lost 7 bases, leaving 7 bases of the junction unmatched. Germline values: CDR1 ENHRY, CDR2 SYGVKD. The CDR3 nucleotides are TGTGCCATCACCCCCGGGACTAGCGGGAGGGCCGATACGCAGTATTTT. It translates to CAITPGTSGRADTQYF.

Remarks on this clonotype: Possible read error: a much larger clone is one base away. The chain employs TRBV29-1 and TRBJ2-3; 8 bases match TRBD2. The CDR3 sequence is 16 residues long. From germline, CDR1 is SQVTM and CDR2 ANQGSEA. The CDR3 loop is CSASGGRRGGTDTRYF. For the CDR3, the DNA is TGCAGCGCCTCGGGGGGGAGGCGGGGAGGCACAGATACGCGGTATTTT.

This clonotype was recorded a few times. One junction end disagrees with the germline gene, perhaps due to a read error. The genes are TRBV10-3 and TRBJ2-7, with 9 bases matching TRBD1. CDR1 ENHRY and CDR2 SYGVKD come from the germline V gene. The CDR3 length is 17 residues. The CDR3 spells CASSRGQGNPSTYEQYF. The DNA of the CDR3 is TGTGCCAGCAGTAGGGGACAGGGAAACCCCTCAACCTACGAGCAGTACTTC.

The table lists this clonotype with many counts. Here the CDR3 reads CASSLVPGNYGYTF. CDR3 nucleotide sequence: TGTGCCAGCAGCTTAGTACCGGGAAACTATGGCTACACCTTC. The V gene is TRBV7-9, the J gene TRBJ1-2; D unresolved. Trimming removed 1 base at V and 2 bases at J, with 8 bases between. CDR3 length: 14 residues. Germline V gives CDR1 SEHNR, CDR2 FQNEAQ (reference sequence).

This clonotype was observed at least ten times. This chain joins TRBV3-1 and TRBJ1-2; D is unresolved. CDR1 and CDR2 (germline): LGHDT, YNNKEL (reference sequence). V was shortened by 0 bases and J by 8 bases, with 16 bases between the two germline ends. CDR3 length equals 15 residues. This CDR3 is CASSQEIAASGGYTF. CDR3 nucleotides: TGTGCCAGCAGCCAAGAGATCGCAGCGAGTGGCGGCTACACCTTC.

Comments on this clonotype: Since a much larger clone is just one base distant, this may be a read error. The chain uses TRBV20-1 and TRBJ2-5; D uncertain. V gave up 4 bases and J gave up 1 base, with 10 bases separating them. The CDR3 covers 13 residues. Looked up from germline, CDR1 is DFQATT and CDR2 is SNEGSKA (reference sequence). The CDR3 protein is CSAIKASQETQYF. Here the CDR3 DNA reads TGCAGTGCTATTAAGGCTAGCCAAGAGACCCAGTACTTC.

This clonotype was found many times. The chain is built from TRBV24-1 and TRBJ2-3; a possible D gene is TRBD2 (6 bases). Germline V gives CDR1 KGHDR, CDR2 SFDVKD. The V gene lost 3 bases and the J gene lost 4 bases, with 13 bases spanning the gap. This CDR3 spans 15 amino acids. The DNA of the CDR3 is TGTGCCACCAGTGATCCGACTAGTGCTCCAGATACGCAGTATTTT. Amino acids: CATSDPTSAPDTQYF.

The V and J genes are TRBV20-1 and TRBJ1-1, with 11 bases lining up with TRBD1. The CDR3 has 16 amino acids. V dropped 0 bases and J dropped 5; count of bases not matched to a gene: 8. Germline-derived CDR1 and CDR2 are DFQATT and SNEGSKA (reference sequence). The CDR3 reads CSARDAGTGGRTEAFF. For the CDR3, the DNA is TGCAGTGCTAGAGATGCCGGGACAGGGGGTCGGACTGAAGCTTTCTTT.

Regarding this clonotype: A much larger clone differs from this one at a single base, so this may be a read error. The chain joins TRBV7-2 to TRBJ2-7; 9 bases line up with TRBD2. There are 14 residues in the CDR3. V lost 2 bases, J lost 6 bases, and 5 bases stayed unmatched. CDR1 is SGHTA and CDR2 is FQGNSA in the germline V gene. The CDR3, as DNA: TGTGCCAGCAGCTTACGAGCGGGAGGTTTCGAGCAGTACTTC. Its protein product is CASSLRAGGFEQYF. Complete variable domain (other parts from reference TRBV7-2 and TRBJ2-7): GAGVSQSPSNKVTEKGKDVELRCDPISGHTALYWYRQSLGQGLEFLIYFQGNSAPDKSGLPSDRFSAERTGGSVSTLTIQRTQQEDSAVYLCASSLRAGGFEQYFGPGTRLTVT.

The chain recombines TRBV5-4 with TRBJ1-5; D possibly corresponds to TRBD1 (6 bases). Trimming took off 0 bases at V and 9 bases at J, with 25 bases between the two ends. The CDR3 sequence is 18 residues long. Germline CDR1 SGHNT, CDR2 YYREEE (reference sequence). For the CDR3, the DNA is TGTGCCAGCAGCTTGGCCCCGGTTTTCGGGGGCCTAGTATTGCCCCAGCATTTT. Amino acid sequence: CASSLAPVFGGLVLPQHF.

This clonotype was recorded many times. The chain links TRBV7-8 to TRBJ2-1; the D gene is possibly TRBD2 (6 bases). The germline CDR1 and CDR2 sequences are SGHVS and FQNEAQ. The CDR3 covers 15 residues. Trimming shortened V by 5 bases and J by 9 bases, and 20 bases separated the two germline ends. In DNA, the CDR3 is TGTGCCAGCAGCCGCAAGCGGTTCGCACTAGCTGAGCAGTTCTTC. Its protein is CASSRKRFALAEQFF.

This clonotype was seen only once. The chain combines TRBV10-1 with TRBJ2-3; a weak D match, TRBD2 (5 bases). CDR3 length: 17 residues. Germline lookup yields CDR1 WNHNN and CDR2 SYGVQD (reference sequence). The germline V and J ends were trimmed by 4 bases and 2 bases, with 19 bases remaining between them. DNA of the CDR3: TGCGCCAGCAGTGTGTCGCGGGCATGGTTTGACACAGATACGCAGTATTTT. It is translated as CASSVSRAWFDTDTQYF.

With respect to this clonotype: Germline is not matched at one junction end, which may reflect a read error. For the CDR3, the DNA is TGTGCCAGTAGTATAGTAGTGAGTGGGACAGGTGCTTTCTTC. Its protein product is CASSIVVSGTGAFF. The chain recombines TRBV19 with TRBJ1-1; TRBD1 aligns across 8 bases. This CDR3 is built from 14 residues. CDR1 LNHDA and CDR2 SQIVND come from the germline V gene (reference sequence).

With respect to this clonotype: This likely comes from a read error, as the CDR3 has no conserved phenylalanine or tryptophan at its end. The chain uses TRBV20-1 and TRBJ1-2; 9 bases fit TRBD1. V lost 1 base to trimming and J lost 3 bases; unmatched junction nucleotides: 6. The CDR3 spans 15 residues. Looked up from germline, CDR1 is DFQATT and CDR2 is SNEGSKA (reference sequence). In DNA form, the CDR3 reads TGCAGTGCTAGAGCCCGGGACAGGGTAGACTATGGCTACACCCTC. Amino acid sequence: CSARARDRVDYGYTL.